Following are 6 T cell receptor beta chains from one sample sequenced in a study of OX40 agonist ivuxolimab in advanced cancers. The protocol was immunoSEQ multiplex PCR, while the TCRdb copy is restricted to in-frame clones and leaves out a portion. The table lists 90,000 to 120,000 clones, less than 95% of them singletons. Sequencing used CD4+ or CD8+ T cells sorted from blood, obtained in a trial of the OX40 agonist ivuxolimab. The origin of the receptors is an adult with an advanced solid tumor such as melanoma, head and neck, liver or kidney cancer.

The J gene is TRBJ2-7, the V gene TRBV30, with unresolved D. Germline CDR1 reads GTSNPN; CDR2 reads SVGIG (reference sequence). With 0 bases removed from V and 6 bases from J, the gap between germline ends came to 12 bases. This CDR3 is built from 13 residues. CDR3 in DNA: TGTGCCTGGAGTGTACGAAGGCCGGGCGAGCAGTACTTC. The encoded protein is CAWSVRRPGEQYF. The full variable domain, in which reference TRBV30 and TRBJ2-7 provide the parts outside the CDR3, is SQTIHQWPATLVQPVGSPLSLECTVEGTSNPNLYWYRQAAGRGLQLLFYSVGIGQISSEVPQNLSASRPQDRQFILSSKKLLLSDSGFYLCAWSVRRPGEQYFGPGTRLTVT.

The chain recombines TRBV18 with TRBJ2-5; D uncertain. The CDR3 length is 15 residues. CDR1 is KGHSH and CDR2 is LQKENI in the germline V gene. The V end lost 0 bases, the J end lost 4 bases, and 12 bases lay between the germline ends. CDR3 sequence (DNA): TGTGCCAGCTCACCACCGATCTCCCCCGGAGAGACCCAGTACTTC. This sequence encodes CASSPPISPGETQYF.

The V call is TRBV5-1, the J call TRBJ2-2; no clear D. The CDR3 has 15 amino acids. Germline V gene lookup returns CDR1 SGHRS and CDR2 YFSETQ. Trimming stripped 4 bases from V and 7 bases from J, with 17 bases between. This CDR3 is CASSPSPGEVGELFF. In nucleotides, the CDR3 is TGCGCCAGCAGCCCGTCACCTGGGGAAGTCGGGGAGCTGTTTTTT.

V and J are TRBV27 and TRBJ1-2; D is unclear. This CDR3 is 13 amino acids long. Germline values: CDR1 MNHEY, CDR2 SMNVEV (reference sequence). Trimming stripped 6 bases from V and 1 base from J, with 9 bases between. CDR3 sequence (DNA): TGTGCCAGCAGACTAGACGGTAACTATGGCTACACCTTC. It yields the protein CASRLDGNYGYTF.

The rearrangement joins TRBV10-3 to TRBJ1-3, with D tentatively TRBD1 (5 bases). Trimming stripped 1 base from V and 11 bases from J, with 6 bases between. Germline CDR1 and CDR2: ENHRY and SYGVKD. CDR3 size: 11 residues. The CDR3 DNA reads TGTGCCATCAGTGAGTTGGGGGCCATATATTTT. Translation gives CAISELGAIYF.

The chain recombines TRBV4-3 with TRBJ2-3, with 7 bases that match TRBD2. The V segment lost 0 bases and the J segment 3 bases; nucleotides outside the gene matches: 3. Germline V gives CDR1 LGHNA, CDR2 YSLEER. This CDR3 is built from 15 residues. The CDR3: CASSQDRGGTDTQYF. CDR3 nucleotide sequence: TGCGCCAGCAGCCAAGATAGGGGAGGGACAGATACGCAGTATTTT.